This TCR beta chain was recorded in a study of blood T cell repertoires in COVID-19. Study at large: Samples taken during acute and convalescent COVID-19 were collected in the United States, Italy and Spain.

Per germline, CDR1 SEHNR and CDR2 FQNEAQ (reference sequence). Trimming cost V 5 bases and J 5 bases; bases outside gene matches: 7. This CDR3 comprises 15 residues. How the authors handled the data: Estimated nucleated cell counts came from reference gene primer amplification. This table comes from immunoSEQ multiplex PCR, and its TCRdb copy is limited to in-frame clones, with some not included. V and J calls and clone size are those listed in that table; D and trimming were worked out from the DNA. The sample lists some 520,000 clones; approximately 89% were seen once. Sequencing was carried out using peripheral blood. The chain combines TRBV7-9 with TRBJ2-7; 12 nucleotides match TRBD1. This receptor was obtained from a man aged 18-30 years with COVID-19, enrolled during active disease. CDR3 sequence: CASSRGGQGAHEQYF. In DNA, the CDR3 is TGTGCCAGCAGCCGAGGGGGACAGGGGGCCCACGAGCAGTACTTC. The complete variable domain, with remaining parts taken from reference TRBV7-9 and TRBJ2-7, reads DTGVSQNPRHKITKRGQNVTFRCDPISEHNRLYWYRQTLGQGPEFLTYFQNEAQLEKSRLLSDRFSAERPKGSFSTLEIQRTEQGDSAMYLCASSRGGQGAHEQYFGPGTRLTVT.